The 8 T cell receptor beta chains given below trace back to one sample, sequenced in a study of cytomegalovirus exposure and HLA in healthy donors. With 60 Vbeta and 13 Jbeta primers, the PCR was carried out. The assay was immunoSEQ multiplex PCR, and TCRdb's table has in-frame clones only and misses some. The table has about 110,000 clones, roughly 73% seen once. Sequences were obtained from PBMCs. The source of these receptors is a woman in her thirties or forties in good health and CMV-seropositive.

The CDR3 loop is CATSFTGGLAFF. The DNA of the CDR3 is TGTGCCACCAGTTTTACAGGGGGCTTAGCTTTCTTT. The chain links TRBV15 to TRBJ1-1, with 9 bases identical to TRBD1. The CDR3 extends over 12 amino acids. Trimming removed 6 bases from V and 10 bases from J; junction bases left unmatched: 6. Looked up from germline, CDR1 is LNHNV and CDR2 is YYDKDF (reference sequence).

Only one count was recorded for this clone. Because it lacks the conserved phenylalanine or tryptophan at the end, this CDR3 is likely a read error. The limits of the CDR3 on the DNA are not certain, so only TCRdb's listed CDR3 is given. V is TRBV5-6 and J is TRBJ1-1; TRBD1, the table's D call, was not compared with the DNA. Germline V lookup: CDR1 SGHDT, CDR2 YYEEEE. The CDR3 extends over 11 residues, inclusive of both ends. CDR3 region: CASSRTGVTIA.

This clone was seen more than once but under ten times. The chain recombines TRBV20-1 with TRBJ2-7, with D possibly being TRBD1 (6 bases). The CDR3 is 11 amino acids. V lost 6 bases, J lost 4 bases, and 10 bases lay in between. From germline, CDR1 is DFQATT and CDR2 SNEGSKA (reference sequence). The CDR3 here is CSASTGYEQYF. CDR3 sequence (DNA): TGCAGTGCCAGCACAGGGTACGAGCAGTACTTC.

This chain uses TRBV15 with TRBJ2-2; 8 bases map to TRBD1. V dropped 2 bases and J dropped 5; count of bases not matched to a gene: 4. The CDR3 is made up of 15 amino acids. CDR1 is LNHNV and CDR2 is YYDKDF in the germline V gene (reference sequence). CDR3 DNA: TGTGCCACCAGCAGACAGGGGGCGCAAACCGGGGAGCTGTTTTTT. It yields the protein CATSRQGAQTGELFF.

The chain links TRBV7-9 to TRBJ2-1; TRBD2 matches 9 bases. The CDR3 loop spans 16 amino acids. Germline loops: CDR1 SEHNR, CDR2 FQNEAQ (reference sequence). Trimming cost V 6 bases and J 9 bases; bases outside gene matches: 15. CDR3 sequence: CASRILAGEGGGEQFF. The DNA for the CDR3 is TGTGCCAGCAGGATTTTAGCGGGAGAGGGTGGCGGTGAGCAGTTCTTC. Combining the CDR3 with reference TRBV7-9 and TRBJ2-1 gives the whole variable domain DTGVSQNPRHKITKRGQNVTFRCDPISEHNRLYWYRQTLGQGPEFLTYFQNEAQLEKSRLLSDRFSAERPKGSFSTLEIQRTEQGDSAMYLCASRILAGEGGGEQFFGPGTRLTVL.

This sequence joins TRBV7-3 and TRBJ1-2; 9 bases are shared with TRBD1. The CDR3 is 16 residues long. The germline gives CDR1 SGHTA, CDR2 FQGTGA. V gave up 5 bases and J gave up 4 bases; unmatched junction bases: 11. The CDR3 here is CASSLQGTGGGYGYTF. CDR3 in DNA: TGTGCCAGCAGCCTACAGGGTACAGGGGGCGGCTATGGCTACACCTTC.

The chain combines TRBV7-2 with TRBJ2-5; 12 bases fit TRBD2. Germline-derived CDR1 and CDR2 are SGHTA and FQGNSA. This CDR3 has 18 residues. Germline trimming cut 1 base from V and 1 base from J; bases unmatched to any gene: 7. In nucleotides, the CDR3 is TGTGCCAGCAGCTTAGTCGCTAGCGGGGGGGCCTTCCAAGAGACCCAGTACTTC. Protein sequence: CASSLVASGGAFQETQYF.

This sequence joins TRBV27 and TRBJ2-2; 9 bases match TRBD2. Germline V gene sequence: CDR1 MNHEY, CDR2 SMNVEV (reference sequence). CDR3 size: 18 residues. V was pared by 5 bases and J by 4 bases, with 14 bases of the junction left unmatched. The CDR3 sequence: CASSPETPSGTSTGELFF. In DNA form, the CDR3 reads TGTGCCAGCAGTCCCGAAACGCCTAGCGGGACCTCCACCGGGGAGCTGTTTTTT.